One and the same sample provided the 31 T cell receptor beta chains below, sequenced in a study of blood T cell repertoires in COVID-19. Only in-frame clones appear in the TCRdb table, and some are missing; sequencing was by immunoSEQ multiplex PCR. The sample contains roughly 60,000 clones, about 77% of which appear only once. Sequenced sample: peripheral blood. These receptors originate from a human donor in a cohort sampled during active COVID-19.

This chain connects TRBV4-2 to TRBJ2-1, with 8 bases fitting TRBD2. The CDR3 is made up of 18 amino acids. Germline CDR1 is LGHNA and CDR2 is YNFKEQ. V dropped 1 base and J dropped 3; count of bases not matched to a gene: 11. The CDR3 DNA follows: TGTGCCAGCAGCCAAGGGGGACTAGAGGGGGAAAACTACAATGAGCAGTTCTTC. It encodes CASSQGGLEGENYNEQFF.

The V gene is TRBV29-1, the J gene TRBJ1-1; 8 bases agree with TRBD1. Trimming at V came to 5 bases and at J to 0 bases, leaving 11 bases not matched to a gene. This CDR3 is built from 16 residues. Germline lookup yields CDR1 SQVTM and CDR2 ANQGSEA. DNA for the CDR3: TGCAGCGTTTCTGGGCAGGGGGCTCTTATGAACACTGAAGCTTTCTTT. Its protein product is CSVSGQGALMNTEAFF.

The chain combines TRBV19 with TRBJ1-5; a weak D match, TRBD1 (6 bases). Germline CDR1 LNHDA, CDR2 SQIVND (reference sequence). CDR3 length: 14 residues. The V and J ends lost 4 bases and 2 bases respectively, with 9 bases between them. The CDR3 here is CASSSRGGNQPQHF. CDR3 sequence (DNA): TGTGCCAGTAGTAGCAGGGGAGGCAATCAGCCCCAGCATTTT.

The table lists this clone with a few counts. The chain's CDR3 is CASSPRRNYGYTF. As DNA, the CDR3 is TGTGCCAGCAGCCCTAGGCGAAACTATGGCTACACCTTC. The rearrangement joins TRBV9 to TRBJ1-2, with D hard to call. V was pared by 4 bases and J by 2 bases, with 9 bases between. Germline CDR1 reads SGDLS; CDR2 reads YYNGEE. CDR3 size: 13 residues.

The V gene is TRBV29-1, the J gene TRBJ1-4; D might be TRBD1 (5 bases). This CDR3 region has 13 residues. V lost 1 base to trimming and J lost 9 bases, with 12 bases between them. Germline CDR1 and CDR2: SQVTM and ANQGSEA. Here the CDR3 DNA reads TGCAGCGTTGAAGTAGACAGAAACAAAAAACTGTTTTTT. Translated, it gives CSVEVDRNKKLFF.

V gene TRBV19 combines with J gene TRBJ2-2; 9 bases fit TRBD1. Germline V lookup: CDR1 LNHDA, CDR2 SQIVND (reference sequence). The CDR3 sequence is 14 residues long. Trimming at V came to 3 bases and at J to 6 bases, leaving 2 bases not matched to a gene. The CDR3 loop is CASSINRGPGELFF. CDR3 nucleotides: TGTGCCAGTAGTATTAACAGGGGGCCCGGGGAGCTGTTTTTT.

This clone was recorded a few times. The chain joins TRBV27 to TRBJ2-3; 14 positions match TRBD2. Losses at the gene ends were 5 bases for V and 8 bases for J; bases not matched to a gene: 6. The germline V gene has CDR1 MNHEY and CDR2 SMNVEV (reference sequence). The CDR3 runs to 15 residues. The CDR3 coding sequence is TGTGCCAGCAGTCGCTCCGGGACTAGCGGGAGTACGCAGTATTTT. It encodes CASSRSGTSGSTQYF.

This clone has only one observation. V usage is TRBV27 and J usage is TRBJ1-2, with D possibly TRBD1 on 5 matching bases. The CDR3 sequence is 15 residues long. V was trimmed by 5 bases and J by 6 bases, leaving 19 bases between them. Germline V gene sequence: CDR1 MNHEY, CDR2 SMNVEV (reference sequence). In DNA, the CDR3 is TGTGCCAGCAGTCCCCGGGGGGGAGGGCTTCATGGCTACACCTTC. It is translated as CASSPRGGGLHGYTF.

CDR3: CASSPDNRGNTIYF. Written as DNA, the CDR3 is TGCGCCAGCAGCCCGGACAACCGAGGAAACACCATATATTTT. The V and J genes are TRBV5-1 and TRBJ1-3; tentatively, D is TRBD1 (5 bases). This CDR3 region has 14 residues. V gave up 4 bases and J gave up 4 bases, with 12 bases separating them. The germline gives CDR1 SGHRS, CDR2 YFSETQ.

The V and J genes are TRBV3-1 (or the pseudogene TRBV3-2) and TRBJ2-7; no definite D call. The germline V gene has CDR1 LGHDT and CDR2 YNNKEL (reference sequence). V gave up 1 base and J gave up 6 bases, with 10 bases separating them. The CDR3 runs to 13 residues. In nucleotides, the CDR3 is TGTGCCAGCAGCCAAGTTAGGAGTGGCGAGCAGTACTTC. This encodes CASSQVRSGEQYF.

This sequence joins TRBV14 and TRBJ1-1; D is ambiguous. CDR3 length: 13 amino acids. The V end lost 0 bases, the J end lost 3 bases, and 5 bases lay between the germline ends. Germline loops: CDR1 SGHDN, CDR2 FVKESK. The CDR3 nucleotides are TGTGCCAGCAGCCAAGAACGGGACACTGAAGCTTTCTTT. Protein sequence: CASSQERDTEAFF.

The V call is TRBV6-5, the J call TRBJ1-5; D is undetermined. Trimming shortened V by 8 bases and J by 3 bases, and 11 bases separated the two germline ends. The CDR3 consists of 13 residues. The germline gives CDR1 MNHEY, CDR2 SVGAGI. The DNA of the CDR3 is TGTGCCAGCCTGACGGGATTCAATCAGCCCCAGCATTTT. The encoded protein is CASLTGFNQPQHF.

The chain carries TRBV24-1 and TRBJ2-3; 8 bases are shared with TRBD1. The V gene's germline CDR1 is KGHDR and CDR2 SFDVKD. The CDR3 is 16 amino acids. J lost 3 bases, V lost 4 bases, and 8 bases had no gene match. Written as DNA, the CDR3 is TGTGCCACCAGTGACCCAGAGGGGACAGGAACAGATACGCAGTATTTT. This encodes CATSDPEGTGTDTQYF.

The CDR3 is CASSEGTTSYEQYF. The CDR3 DNA sequence: TGTGCCAGCAGCGAAGGGACTACCTCCTACGAGCAGTACTTC. This chain joins TRBV3-1 (or the pseudogene TRBV3-2) and TRBJ2-7, with 7 bases lining up with TRBD2. V was pared by 5 bases and J by 0 bases, with 4 bases of the junction left unmatched. Looked up from germline, CDR1 is LGHDT and CDR2 is YNNKEL (reference sequence). The CDR3 length is 14 residues.

This chain joins TRBV29-1 and TRBJ2-5; tentative D call: TRBD2 (6 bases). Trimming took 3 bases from V and 9 from J, leaving 14 bases between them. CDR3 size: 12 residues. The V gene's germline CDR1 is SQVTM and CDR2 ANQGSEA. This chain's CDR3 is CSVEPGDEAQYF. CDR3 nucleotides: TGCAGCGTTGAGCCGGGAGATGAGGCCCAGTACTTC.

The chain joins TRBV15 to TRBJ2-1; 13 bases are shared with TRBD2. This CDR3 spans 15 amino acids. Trimming cost V 9 bases and J 2 bases; bases outside gene matches: 4. Germline V gene lookup returns CDR1 LNHNV and CDR2 YYDKDF (reference sequence). The CDR3 loop is CATRTSGGAYNEQFF. Written as DNA, the CDR3 is TGTGCCACACGAACTAGCGGGGGGGCCTACAATGAGCAGTTCTTC. Full variable domain (outside the CDR3, taken from reference TRBV15 and TRBJ2-1): DAMVIQNPRYQVTQFGKPVTLSCSQTLNHNVMYWYQQKSSQAPKLLFHYYDKDFNNEADTPDNFQSRRPNTSFCFLDIRSPGLGDTAMYLCATRTSGGAYNEQFFGPGTRLTVL.

The chain is built from TRBV6-5 and TRBJ2-6; maybe TRBD1 (5 bases). Germline V gene sequence: CDR1 MNHEY, CDR2 SVGAGI. Trimming removed 4 bases from V and 0 bases from J, with 7 bases in between. The CDR3 is 15 residues long. As DNA, the CDR3 is TGTGCCAGCAGTTCACAGGTCTCTGGGGCCAACGTCCTGACTTTC. Translated, it gives CASSSQVSGANVLTF.

This chain uses TRBV11-2 with TRBJ2-4; maybe TRBD1 (6 bases). The CDR3 covers 12 residues. The germline gives CDR1 SGHAT, CDR2 FQNNGV. The V end was cut by 4 bases, the J end by 9 bases, with 10 bases between. CDR3 nucleotides: TGTGCCAGCAGCTCACAGGGTATCATTCAGTACTTC. As protein: CASSSQGIIQYF.

The rearrangement links TRBV15 to TRBJ2-1, with 7 bases that match TRBD1. The germline V gene encodes CDR1 LNHNV and CDR2 YYDKDF (reference sequence). Germline trimming cut 1 base from V and 8 bases from J; bases unmatched to any gene: 11. The CDR3 extends over 16 amino acids. CDR3 bases: TGTGCCACCAGCAGAGTGAAGTTGGGGACAGAGGATGAGCAGTTCTTC. It yields the protein CATSRVKLGTEDEQFF.

The chain employs TRBV10-3 and TRBJ1-1; unclear D gene. V was shortened by 3 bases and J by 2 bases, with 10 bases between the two germline ends. From germline, CDR1 is ENHRY and CDR2 SYGVKD. The CDR3 totals 14 residues. The CDR3 DNA reads TGTGCCATCAGTGAAGGCGGATCAAACACTGAAGCTTTCTTT. Encoded protein: CAISEGGSNTEAFF.

The V call is TRBV20-1, the J call TRBJ2-5; the D gene is possibly TRBD2 (6 bases). V was trimmed by 3 bases and J by 2 bases, leaving 13 bases between them. There are 14 residues in the CDR3. The V gene's germline CDR1 is DFQATT and CDR2 SNEGSKA (reference sequence). CDR3 nucleotides: TGCAGTGCTAGTGGAGGGCAGCGGCAAGAGACCCAGTACTTC. Translating gives CSASGGQRQETQYF.

V gene TRBV6-6 combines with J gene TRBJ1-1, with no clear D. Trimming shortened V by 7 bases and J by 1 base, and 4 bases separated the two germline ends. This CDR3 has 11 amino acids. CDR1 MNHNY and CDR2 SVGAGI come from the germline V gene (reference sequence). The CDR3 nucleotides are TGTGCCAGCACAGGGAACACTGAAGCTTTCTTT. Its translation: CASTGNTEAFF.

The rearrangement links TRBV19 to TRBJ1-2, with D unresolved. Trimming took off 5 bases at V and 2 bases at J, with 12 bases between the two ends. CDR1 and CDR2 (germline): LNHDA, SQIVND (reference sequence). This CDR3 spans 14 amino acids. CDR3 bases: TGTGCCAGTAGTCCCCCGGCGGGGAACTATGGCTACACCTTC. Its translation is CASSPPAGNYGYTF.

The V and J genes are TRBV13 and TRBJ2-1; maybe TRBD2 (7 bases). The CDR3 length is 15 residues. Germline V gives CDR1 PRHDT, CDR2 FYEKMQ (reference sequence). V was trimmed by 2 bases and J by 9 bases, leaving 17 bases between them. For the CDR3, the DNA is TGTGCCAGCAGCTTAAGGGGGGGGGCCACTGGTGAGCAGTTCTTC. Amino acids: CASSLRGGATGEQFF.

This chain links TRBV7-8 with TRBJ1-1, with 7 bases lining up with TRBD1. Germline CDR1 is SGHVS and CDR2 is FQNEAQ. This CDR3 region has 17 residues. V was pared by 7 bases and J by 0 bases, with 14 bases of the junction left unmatched. The CDR3 coding sequence is TGTGCCAGCACCCCTCGGGGGACAGATAACATGAACACTGAAGCTTTCTTT. Translation gives CASTPRGTDNMNTEAFF.

The CDR3: CASSHPLGQGFSYEQYF. Written as DNA, the CDR3 is TGCGCCAGCAGCCACCCCCTCGGACAGGGGTTCTCCTACGAGCAGTACTTC. The chain couples TRBV4-1 to TRBJ2-7; 9 bases fit TRBD1. The CDR3 is made up of 17 amino acids. V was clipped by 3 bases and J by 0 bases; unmatched bases: 9. Germline V gene sequence: CDR1 MGHRA, CDR2 YSYEKL.

This chain links TRBV5-1 with TRBJ1-2, with D perhaps TRBD1 (6 bases). CDR3 length equals 16 residues. V lost 0 bases and J lost 0, with 12 bases in between. Germline V gives CDR1 SGHRS, CDR2 YFSETQ. In nucleotides, the CDR3 is TGCGCCAGCAGCTTGGCCGAGACAGGTACTAACTATGGCTACACCTTC. This encodes CASSLAETGTNYGYTF.

The chain uses TRBV5-8 and TRBJ2-3, with 8 bases aligning to TRBD1. The CDR3 length is 15 residues. The germline CDR1 and CDR2 sequences are SGHTS and YDEGEE. J lost 4 bases, V lost 4 bases, and 8 bases had no gene match. CDR3: CASSAGQGWADTQYF. DNA of the CDR3: TGTGCCAGCAGCGCCGGACAGGGTTGGGCAGATACGCAGTATTTT.

The chain links TRBV9 to TRBJ2-1; 8 nucleotides match TRBD2. V lost 3 bases, J lost 2 bases, and 4 bases stayed unmatched. CDR3 length: 15 residues. CDR1 and CDR2 from the germline V gene are SGDLS and YYNGEE. CDR3 region: CASSESGGTYNEQFF. The CDR3 DNA sequence: TGTGCCAGCAGCGAGTCGGGGGGGACCTACAATGAGCAGTTCTTC. Together with reference TRBV9 and TRBJ2-1, the CDR3 gives the full variable domain: DSGVTQTPKHLITATGQRVTLRCSPRSGDLSVYWYQQSLDQGLQFLIQYYNGEERAKGNILERFSAQQFPDLHSELNLSSLELGDSALYFCASSESGGTYNEQFFGPGTRLTVL.

The V call is TRBV2, the J call TRBJ2-1; 7 nucleotides line up with TRBD2. J was trimmed by 13 bases and V by 0 bases; bases with no gene match: 6. The germline V gene encodes CDR1 SNHLY and CDR2 FYNNEI. The CDR3 is 13 residues long. The CDR3: CASSEALGGKQFF. The CDR3 coding sequence is TGTGCCAGCAGTGAAGCGCTGGGGGGGAAACAGTTCTTC.

The J gene is TRBJ2-1, the V gene TRBV15; TRBD2 matches at 10 bases. This CDR3 is 16 amino acids long. V shed 1 base, J shed 4 bases, and the junction held 4 bases outside the gene matches. Germline V CDR1 and CDR2: LNHNV, YYDKDF (reference sequence). The CDR3 sequence is CATSRALTSGYNEQFF. DNA of the CDR3: TGTGCCACCAGCAGAGCTCTGACTAGCGGGTACAATGAGCAGTTCTTC.